These T cell receptor beta chains were read from a single sample in a study of OX40 agonist ivuxolimab in advanced cancers. Sequencing used immunoSEQ multiplex PCR; TCRdb keeps in-frame clones, though not all of them. The sample lists tens of thousands of clones, approximately 90% occurring once. Specimen: CD4+ or CD8+ T cells sorted from blood, collected in a trial of the OX40 agonist ivuxolimab. The receptors derive from an adult with an advanced solid tumor such as melanoma, head and neck, liver or kidney cancer. The CDR3 runs from the conserved cysteine through the conserved F or W.

V gene	J gene	CDR3 protein
TRBV5-1	TRBJ2-3	CASRDRAGATDTQYF
TRBV5-1	TRBJ2-2	CASRGGDTGELFF
TRBV6-1	TRBJ1-5	CASSLQGYSNQPQHF
TRBV5-5	TRBJ1-1	CASSPGRQGRAFF
TRBV5-4	TRBJ1-4	CASSLGSGFGLGEKLFF
TRBV5-1	TRBJ1-1	CASRWAPGDTEAFF
TRBV7-6	TRBJ2-3	CASSSASGIWRTDTQYF
TRBV6-1	TRBJ1-2	CASSEIDSYGYTF
TRBV2	TRBJ1-3	CASSDPWGNTIYF
TRBV2	TRBJ2-7	CASTGGYEQYF
TRBV28	TRBJ1-4	CATDSTSNEKLFF
TRBV14	TRBJ1-3	CASSFTGQGNTIYF
TRBV11-3	TRBJ2-7	CASSPGRDSYEQYF
TRBV10-1	TRBJ2-7	CASTREAAGVWYEQYF
TRBV5-6	TRBJ2-5	CASSILMGDGETQYF